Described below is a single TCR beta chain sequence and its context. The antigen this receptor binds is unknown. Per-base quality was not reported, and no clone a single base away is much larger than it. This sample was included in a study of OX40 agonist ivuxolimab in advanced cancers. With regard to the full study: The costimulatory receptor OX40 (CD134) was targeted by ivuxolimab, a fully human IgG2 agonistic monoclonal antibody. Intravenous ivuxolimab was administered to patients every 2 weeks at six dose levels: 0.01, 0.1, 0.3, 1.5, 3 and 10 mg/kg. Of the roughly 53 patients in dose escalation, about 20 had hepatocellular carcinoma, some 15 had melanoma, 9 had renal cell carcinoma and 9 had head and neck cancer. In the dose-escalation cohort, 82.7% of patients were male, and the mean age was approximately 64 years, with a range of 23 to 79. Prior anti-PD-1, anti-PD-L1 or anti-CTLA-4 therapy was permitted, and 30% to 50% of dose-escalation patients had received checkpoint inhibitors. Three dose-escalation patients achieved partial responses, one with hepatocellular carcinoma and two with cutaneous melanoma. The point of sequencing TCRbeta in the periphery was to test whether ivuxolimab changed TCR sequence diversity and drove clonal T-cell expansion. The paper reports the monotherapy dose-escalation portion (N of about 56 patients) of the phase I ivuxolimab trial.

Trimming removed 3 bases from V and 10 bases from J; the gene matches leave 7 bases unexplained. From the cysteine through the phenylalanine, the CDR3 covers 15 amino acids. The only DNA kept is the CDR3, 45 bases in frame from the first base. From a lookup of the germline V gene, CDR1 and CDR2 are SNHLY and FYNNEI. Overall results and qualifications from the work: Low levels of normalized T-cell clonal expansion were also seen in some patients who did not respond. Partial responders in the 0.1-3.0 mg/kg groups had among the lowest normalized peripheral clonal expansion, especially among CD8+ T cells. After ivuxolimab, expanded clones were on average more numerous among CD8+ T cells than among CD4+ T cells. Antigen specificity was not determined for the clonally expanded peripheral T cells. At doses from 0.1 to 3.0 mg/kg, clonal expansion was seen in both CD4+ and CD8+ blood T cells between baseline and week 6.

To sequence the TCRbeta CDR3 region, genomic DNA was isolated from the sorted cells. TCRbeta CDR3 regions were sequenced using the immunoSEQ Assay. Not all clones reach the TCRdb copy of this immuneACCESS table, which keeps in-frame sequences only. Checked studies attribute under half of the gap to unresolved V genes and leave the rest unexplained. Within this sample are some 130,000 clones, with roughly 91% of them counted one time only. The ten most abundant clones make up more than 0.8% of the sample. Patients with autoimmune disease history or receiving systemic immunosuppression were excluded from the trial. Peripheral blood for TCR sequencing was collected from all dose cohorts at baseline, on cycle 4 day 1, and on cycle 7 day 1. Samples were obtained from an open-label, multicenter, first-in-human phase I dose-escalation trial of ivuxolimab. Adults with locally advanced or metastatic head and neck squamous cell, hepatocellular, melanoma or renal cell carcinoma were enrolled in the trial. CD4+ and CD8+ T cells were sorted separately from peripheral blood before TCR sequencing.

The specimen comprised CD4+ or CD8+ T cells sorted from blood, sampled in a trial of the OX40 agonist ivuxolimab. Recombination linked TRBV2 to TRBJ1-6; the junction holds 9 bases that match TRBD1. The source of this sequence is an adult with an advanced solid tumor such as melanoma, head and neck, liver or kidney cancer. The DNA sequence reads TGTGCCAGCAGTGACTGGGGACAGGGAGGCTCACCCCTCCACTTT. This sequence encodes CASSDWGQGGSPLHF.